Described below is a single T cell receptor (beta chain) sequence and its context. Its antigen remains unknown. A 5'RACE reaction primed in the constant segment made cDNA libraries of TCR alpha and TCR beta, and these carried sample barcodes and UMIs. TCRdb recomputed calls from the 5' RACE reads with MiXCR, one row per CDR3 protein. Of about 250,000 distinct CDR3 sequences detected, 15% appear once; the ten largest clones hold 2.1%. The CDR3 loop spans 15 amino acids. The ends were cut back, 5 bases at V and 2 bases at J, with 15 bases in the middle. Germline V gene sequence: CDR1 SGHTA, CDR2 FQGNSA. This sample stems from a study of T-cell memory formation after mild COVID-19. Study in general: The TCR clusters were mostly specific to one donor. Overall study findings and caveats: Pre-infection memory contained some responding clones, which suggested that cross-reactive memory had joined.

The chain carries TRBV7-2 and TRBJ1-1; D unresolved. Sequenced input: PBMCs or a T cell subset sorted from them (not recorded which). The sequence was collected from an adult woman who had mild COVID-19 (a few samples of this study predate the infection). Cell type and time point are not known. The CDR3 is CASSPLVTGNTEAFF. As DNA, the CDR3 is TGTGCCAGCAGCCCCTTGGTGACGGGTAACACTGAAGCTTTCTTT.